The present entry profiles one TCR beta chain with its context. Which antigen it targets is not known. No much larger clone is present one base from it, and per-base qualities are unavailable. The CDR3 sequence holds 13 residues, the cysteine and phenylalanine included. The DNA shown is the 39-base CDR3, in frame from base 1. Per the germline V gene (reference sequence), MNHEY is the CDR1 and SMNVEV is the CDR2. Trimming removed 0 bases from V and 10 bases from J, leaving 10 bases between the germline ends. These data come from a study of Ad26.COV2.S vaccination and SARS-CoV-2 variants (dated by TCRdb to the early 2020s). Regarding the complete study: Donors in the vaccine arm were drawn from COV1001, a multicentre, randomized, double-blind, placebo-controlled phase I-IIa trial testing Ad26.COV2.S in healthy adults. Participants in the trial were split at random into five groups of five each, receiving low-dose or high-dose Ad26.COV2.S once or twice, or else placebo on both occasions. TCRbeta repertoire sequencing was used to assess the specificity and breadth of SARS-CoV-2-reactive T cell receptors after Ad26.COV2.S vaccination. A total of around 32 samples were included in the TCR-sequenced set, comprising around 19 Ad26.COV2.S vaccine recipients, 5 placebo recipients and 8 SARS-CoV-2 convalescent individuals. Throughout the experiments and outcome assessment, investigators stayed blinded to trial group allocation. Ad26.COV2.S was given intramuscularly at 5x10^10 or 1x10^11 viral particles, as a single shot or as two shots 56 days apart.

Explained via the paper, the treatment or condition label denotes: about 20 received Ad26.COV2.S at low or high dose, single or two shots; several received placebo; per-sample allocation not given. Repertoires of vaccine and placebo recipients were sequenced from samples taken on day 63 after the first injection. Between 29 July and 7 August 2020, Cohort 1b enrolled 20 to 30 adults aged 18-55 years at one site in Boston, USA. Ad26.COV2.S consisted of a replication-incompetent adenovirus type 26 vector by which a prefusion-stabilized SARS-CoV-2 spike protein from the original Wuhan strain was expressed. On the study overall, not on this receptor specifically: The study was not powered for comparison of responses between vaccine doses or regimens. Substantial breadth of spike-specific CD8+ and CD4+ T cell responses was reported after vaccination. The authors noted that the TCR breadth and depth analyses may have underestimated total T cell responses. Non-spike TCR breadth was comparable between vaccine and placebo recipients, consistent with the vaccine containing only spike. Compared with placebo recipients, Ad26.COV2.S recipients showed higher spike-specific TCR breadth (P = 0.0014).

TCRbeta CDR3 regions were sequenced with the immunoSEQ Assay. After extraction, genomic DNA underwent amplification by bias-controlled multiplex PCR, followed by high-throughput sequencing. The original pipeline was this. To quantify the absolute abundance of every unique TCRbeta CDR3 region, sequences were collapsed and filtered. Usable DNA was measured by amplifying reference genes present in all nucleated cells, and TCRbeta template counts were normalized to that usable DNA to estimate T cell fraction. Repertoire TCRs were annotated as SARS-CoV-2-specific by exact matching of V gene, CDR3 amino acid sequence and J gene to a known reactive TCR set. The reference SARS-CoV-2 TCR set was derived from MIRA and filtered for enrichment in COVID-19-positive ImmuneCODE repertoires, a step that removed public or cross-reactive TCRs. Using the MIRA antigens, annotated TCRs were further analysed by specific ORF or by position within an ORF. Breadth was defined as annotated unique rearrangements over total unique productive rearrangements; depth was the summed frequency of those rearrangements. Two-sided Wilcoxon rank-sum tests were applied when comparing TCR breadth between groups. The table was pulled from immuneACCESS by TCRdb, which kept in-frame rearrangements only. Such tables lose some clones; where checked, under half of the loss comes from unresolved V genes, and the rest has no known cause. The V and J calls and clone size were taken over from that table, and D and trimming were inferred from the DNA. This sample holds about half a million clones; roughly 87% were observed only once. About 1.7% of the sample comes from the top ten.

This specimen was peripheral blood, taken in a trial of Ad26.COV2.S vaccine versus placebo. This TCR was recovered from a person aged 18-60 years who received the Ad26.COV2.S COVID-19 vaccine or a placebo. The chain couples TRBV27 to TRBJ2-1; matching of 6 bases hints at TRBD1 as the D gene. The CDR3 region: CASSLSQGLEQFF. The DNA is as follows: TGTGCCAGCAGTTTATCACAGGGTTTAGAGCAGTTCTTC.